These 18 T cell receptor beta chains came from one sample sequenced in a study of blood T cell repertoires in COVID-19. Repertoires were generated with immunoSEQ multiplex PCR, while TCRdb's copy carries only in-frame clones and drops some. Of 380,000 or so clones in the sample, roughly 90% were seen once. The sequencing sample was made of PBMCs or T cells enriched from blood (not recorded which). These receptors were collected from a woman in her thirties with acute COVID-19.

V and J are TRBV7-2 and TRBJ2-3; TRBD2 agrees at 7 bases. Germline CDR1 and CDR2: SGHTA and FQGNSA. There are 16 residues in the CDR3. V was clipped by 5 bases and J by 2 bases; unmatched bases: 10. CDR3 coding DNA: TGTGCCAGCAGCCAGACGGGGGGTCTGAACACAGATACGCAGTATTTT. This gives the protein CASSQTGGLNTDTQYF.

This clone was counted only a few times. The chain carries TRBV19 and TRBJ1-1; 8 nucleotides line up with TRBD1. CDR1 is LNHDA, CDR2 SQIVND, per germline (reference sequence). The CDR3 contains 16 residues. V trimming: 8 bases; J trimming: 1 base; junction bases outside the gene matches: 12. The CDR3 loop reads CASGPGGARRNTEAFF. DNA for the CDR3: TGTGCCAGTGGCCCAGGGGGCGCGAGGCGGAACACTGAAGCTTTCTTT.

The rearrangement uses TRBV7-9 and TRBJ2-7; 8 positions match TRBD1. Losses at the gene ends were 3 bases for V and 2 bases for J; bases not matched to a gene: 6. Germline values: CDR1 SEHNR, CDR2 FQNEAQ (reference sequence). This CDR3 comprises 15 residues. Here the CDR3 DNA reads TGTGCCAGCAGCTTTGGGGACAGGTATCCCTACGAGCAGTACTTC. It yields the protein CASSFGDRYPYEQYF.

The chain combines TRBV13 with TRBJ2-7; 7 bases match TRBD1. This CDR3 region has 16 residues. Trimming took 5 bases from V and 4 from J; bases not matched to a gene: 14. Germline V CDR1 and CDR2: PRHDT, FYEKMQ (reference sequence). CDR3 DNA sequence: TGTGCCAGCAGCACAAGAGACAGGGAAGAGGGGTACGAGCAGTACTTC. It translates to CASSTRDREEGYEQYF.

The rearrangement uses TRBV3-1 (or the pseudogene TRBV3-2) and TRBJ1-6; D is unresolved. The length of the CDR3 is 16 residues. The V gene lost 0 bases and the J gene lost 3 bases, with 9 bases spanning the gap. Germline values: CDR1 LGHDT, CDR2 YNNKEL (reference sequence). The CDR3 bases are TGTGCCAGCAGCCAAGATGGCGGTCTCTATAATTCACCCCTCCACTTT. Its protein is CASSQDGGLYNSPLHF.

The rearrangement joins TRBV19 to TRBJ1-1, with a possible D match to TRBD1 (5 bases). V lost 7 bases, J lost 4 bases, and 19 bases lay in between. Per the germline V gene, CDR1 is LNHDA and CDR2 is SQIVND (reference sequence). The CDR3 contains 15 residues. The chain's CDR3 is CASIRDSRGGTEAFF. Here the CDR3 DNA reads TGTGCCAGTATACGGGACTCCCGGGGGGGCACTGAAGCTTTCTTT. The variable domain in full, with the rest retrieved from reference TRBV19 and TRBJ1-1, is DGGITQSPKYLFRKEGQNVTLSCEQNLNHDAMYWYRQDPGQGLRLIYYSQIVNDFQKGDIAEGYSVSREKKESFPLTVTSAQKNPTAFYLCASIRDSRGGTEAFFGQGTRLTVV.

The chain combines TRBV12-5 with TRBJ1-6, with D unresolved. CDR1 LGHNT and CDR2 FRNRAP come from the germline V gene. This CDR3 has 15 amino acids. Trimming removed 9 bases at V and 3 bases at J, with 15 bases between. The CDR3 spells CASEDSPYYNSPLHF. CDR3 in DNA: TGTGCTAGCGAGGATAGCCCGTACTATAATTCACCCCTCCACTTT.

This clone has only one observation. The chain couples TRBV2 to TRBJ2-3; TRBD2 matches at 8 bases. Unmatched junction bases numbered 3, after V lost 2 bases and J lost 5 bases. The CDR3 has 14 amino acids. Germline loops: CDR1 SNHLY, CDR2 FYNNEI. Here the CDR3 DNA reads TGTGCCAGCAGTGAAAAGCGGGGGATAGATACGCAGTATTTT. Amino acids: CASSEKRGIDTQYF.

This rearrangement joins TRBV6-5 to TRBJ1-1; a possible D gene is TRBD1 (5 bases). Trimming cost V 5 bases and J 10 bases, with 17 bases left between them. CDR1 and CDR2 (germline): MNHEY, SVGAGI. CDR3 length: 13 residues. The CDR3 sequence is CASSPPHQGGAFF. CDR3 nucleotide sequence: TGTGCCAGCAGTCCCCCCCACCAGGGCGGAGCTTTCTTT.

This chain connects TRBV11-3 to TRBJ2-2; the D is unclear. Looked up from germline, CDR1 is SGHNT and CDR2 is YENEEA. V was pared by 4 bases and J by 5 bases, with 11 bases between. The CDR3 extends over 14 amino acids. This chain's CDR3 is CASSSTARTGELFF. CDR3 DNA sequence: TGTGCCAGCAGCTCGACGGCGAGGACCGGGGAGCTGTTTTTT.

The chain's CDR3 is CASSLTGQGNTLFF. In DNA, the CDR3 is TGTGCCAGCAGCTTAACGGGACAGGGGAATACGTTGTTTTTT. The chain has TRBV11-2 and TRBJ1-4, with 10 bases aligning to TRBD1. Germline trimming cut 2 bases from V and 15 bases from J; bases unmatched to any gene: 9. The CDR3 has 14 residues. Germline V lookup: CDR1 SGHAT, CDR2 FQNNGV.

The V gene is TRBV11-3, the J gene TRBJ1-3; no clear D. The germline V gene has CDR1 SGHNT and CDR2 YENEEA. V was cut by 1 base and J by 4 bases, with 8 bases left in between. The CDR3 length is 14 residues. CDR3 sequence (DNA): TGTGCCAGCAGCTTAGGCCGGGGAGGAAACACCATATATTTT. Translated: CASSLGRGGNTIYF.

This clone was detected once. V gene TRBV10-3 combines with J gene TRBJ2-3; TRBD1 might be the D (5 bases). V dropped 4 bases and J dropped 1 base, with 12 bases sitting between them. Germline values: CDR1 ENHRY, CDR2 SYGVKD. The CDR3 spans 15 residues. CDR3 sequence reads: CAISVSGKGTDTQYF. In DNA form, the CDR3 reads TGTGCCATCAGTGTCTCAGGGAAGGGCACAGATACGCAGTATTTT.

The V call is TRBV7-8, the J call TRBJ2-1; 10 bases fit TRBD2. The CDR3 totals 14 residues. CDR1 and CDR2 (germline): SGHVS, FQNEAQ. J gave up 10 bases and V 7 bases, and 10 bases lay outside the gene matches. CDR3: CASTPQRGGREQFF. CDR3 DNA sequence: TGTGCCAGCACCCCTCAGCGGGGGGGCCGGGAGCAGTTCTTC.

The rearrangement joins TRBV27 to TRBJ1-5; tentatively, D is TRBD1 (6 bases). This CDR3 has 15 amino acids. CDR1 MNHEY and CDR2 SMNVEV come from the germline V gene (reference sequence). V lost 7 bases to trimming and J lost 5 bases, with 18 bases between them. CDR3 nucleotides: TGTGCCAGCAAGTTAGGGGGGGCCGCTTATCAGCCCCAGCATTTT. Its translation: CASKLGGAAYQPQHF.

The CDR3 nucleotides read TGTGCCAGCAGGGCAGGGTTGTCGAATTCACCCCTCCACTTT. This sequence encodes CASRAGLSNSPLHF. This chain links TRBV7-8 with TRBJ1-6; perhaps TRBD1 as D (5 bases). Between the trimmed V and J ends, which lost 6 bases and 7 bases, there was a span of 13 bases. Germline CDR1 is SGHVS and CDR2 is FQNEAQ. This CDR3 region has 14 residues.

This clone was recorded a few times. The J gene is TRBJ2-7, the V gene TRBV14; D gene ambiguous. The CDR3 is 11 amino acids. From germline, CDR1 is SGHDN and CDR2 FVKESK. V dropped 3 bases and J dropped 3 bases, with 3 bases sitting between them. Here the CDR3 DNA reads TGTGCCAGCAGCCAGTACTACGAGCAGTACTTC. This gives the protein CASSQYYEQYF.

V and J are TRBV6-5 and TRBJ2-7; TRBD1 agrees at 7 bases. Germline assignment: CDR1 MNHEY and CDR2 SVGAGI. V lost 6 bases, J lost 5 bases, and 10 bases stayed unmatched. The CDR3 contains 14 residues. This CDR3 is CASRGGPKGNEQYF. The CDR3 region has the DNA TGTGCCAGCAGAGGGGGCCCTAAGGGGAACGAGCAGTACTTC.